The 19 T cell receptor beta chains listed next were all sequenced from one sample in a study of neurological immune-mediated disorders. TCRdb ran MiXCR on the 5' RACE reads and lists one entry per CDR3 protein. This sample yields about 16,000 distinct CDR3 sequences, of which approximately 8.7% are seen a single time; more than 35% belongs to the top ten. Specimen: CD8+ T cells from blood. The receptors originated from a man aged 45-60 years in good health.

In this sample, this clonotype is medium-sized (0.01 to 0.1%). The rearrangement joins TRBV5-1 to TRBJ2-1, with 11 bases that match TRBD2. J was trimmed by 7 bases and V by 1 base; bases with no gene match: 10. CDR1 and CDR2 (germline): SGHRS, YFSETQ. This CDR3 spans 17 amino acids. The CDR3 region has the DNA TGCGCCAGCAGCTTGAGTCCCCTAGCGGGAGGCCTGAATGAGCAGTTCTTC. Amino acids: CASSLSPLAGGLNEQFF. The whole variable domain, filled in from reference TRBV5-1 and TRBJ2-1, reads KAGVTQTPRYLIKTRGQQVTLSCSPISGHRSVSWYQQTPGQGLQFLFEYFSETQRNKGNFPGRFSGRQFSNSRSEMNVSTLELGDSALYLCASSLSPLAGGLNEQFFGPGTRLTVL.

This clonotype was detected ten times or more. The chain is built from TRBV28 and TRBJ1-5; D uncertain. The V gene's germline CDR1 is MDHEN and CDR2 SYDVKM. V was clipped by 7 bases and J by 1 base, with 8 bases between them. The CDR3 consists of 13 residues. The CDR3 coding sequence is TGTGCCAGCAACCCGTCAAGCAATCAGCCCCAGCATTTT. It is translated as CASNPSSNQPQHF.

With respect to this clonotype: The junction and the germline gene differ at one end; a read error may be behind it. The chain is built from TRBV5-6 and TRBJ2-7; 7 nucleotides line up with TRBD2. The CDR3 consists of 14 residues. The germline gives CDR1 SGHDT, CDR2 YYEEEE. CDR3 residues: CSSSLAETSHEQYF. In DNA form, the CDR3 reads TGTTCCAGCAGCTTGGCCGAGACTAGCCACGAGCAGTACTTC.

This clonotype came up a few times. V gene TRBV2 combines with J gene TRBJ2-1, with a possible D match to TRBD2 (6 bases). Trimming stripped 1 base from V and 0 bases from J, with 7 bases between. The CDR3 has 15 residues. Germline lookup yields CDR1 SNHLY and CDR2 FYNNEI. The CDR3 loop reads CASSEGRDSYNEQFF. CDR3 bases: TGTGCCAGCAGTGAAGGGCGGGACTCCTACAATGAGCAGTTCTTC.

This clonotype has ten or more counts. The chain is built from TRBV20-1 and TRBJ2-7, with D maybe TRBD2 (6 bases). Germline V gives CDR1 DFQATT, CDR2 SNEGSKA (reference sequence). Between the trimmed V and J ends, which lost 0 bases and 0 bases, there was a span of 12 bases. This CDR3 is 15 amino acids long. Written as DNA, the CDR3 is TGCAGTGCTAGAGATCTGGCGGGGTACTCCTACGAGCAGTACTTC. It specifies CSARDLAGYSYEQYF.

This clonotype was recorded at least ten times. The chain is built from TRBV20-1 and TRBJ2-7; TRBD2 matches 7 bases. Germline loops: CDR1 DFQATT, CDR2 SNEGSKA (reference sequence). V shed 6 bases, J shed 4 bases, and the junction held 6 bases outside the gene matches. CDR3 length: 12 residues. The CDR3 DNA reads TGCAGTGCCTCCGCGGGAGTTTACGAGCAGTACTTC. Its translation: CSASAGVYEQYF.

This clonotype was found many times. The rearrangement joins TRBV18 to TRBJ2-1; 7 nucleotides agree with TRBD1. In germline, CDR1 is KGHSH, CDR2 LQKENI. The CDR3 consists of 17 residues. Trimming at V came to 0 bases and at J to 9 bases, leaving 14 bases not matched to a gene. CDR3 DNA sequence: TGTGCCAGCTCACCACCTCCCCCGGGACAGCCGATGAGTGAGCAGTTCTTC. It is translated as CASSPPPPGQPMSEQFF.

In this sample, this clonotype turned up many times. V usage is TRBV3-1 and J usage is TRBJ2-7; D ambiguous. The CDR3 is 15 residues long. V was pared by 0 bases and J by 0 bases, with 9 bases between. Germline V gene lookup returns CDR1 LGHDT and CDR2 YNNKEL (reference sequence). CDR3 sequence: CASSQDSRSSYEQYF. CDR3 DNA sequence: TGTGCCAGCAGCCAAGATTCCAGGAGCTCCTACGAGCAGTACTTC.

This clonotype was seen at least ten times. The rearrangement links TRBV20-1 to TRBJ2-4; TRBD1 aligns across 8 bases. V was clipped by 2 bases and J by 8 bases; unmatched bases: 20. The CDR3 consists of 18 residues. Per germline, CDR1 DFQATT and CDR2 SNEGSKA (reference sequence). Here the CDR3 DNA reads TGCAGTGCTAGATATAGGGCTGGACAGGGCATTGGCGGGGACATTCAGTACTTC. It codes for CSARYRAGQGIGGDIQYF.

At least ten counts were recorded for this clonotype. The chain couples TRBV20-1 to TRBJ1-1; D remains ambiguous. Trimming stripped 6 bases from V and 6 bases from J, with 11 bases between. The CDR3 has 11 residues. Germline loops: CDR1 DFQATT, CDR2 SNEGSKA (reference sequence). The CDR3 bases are TGCAGTGCCCGGGGTTACGCTGAAGCTTTCTTT. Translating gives CSARGYAEAFF.

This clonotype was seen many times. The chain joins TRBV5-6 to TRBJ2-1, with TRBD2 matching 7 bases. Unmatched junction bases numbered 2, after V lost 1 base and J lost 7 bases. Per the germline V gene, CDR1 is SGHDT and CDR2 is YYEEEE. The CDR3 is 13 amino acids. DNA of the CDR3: TGTGCCAGCAGCTTGTGGGGGGGTAATGAGCAGTTCTTC. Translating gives CASSLWGGNEQFF.

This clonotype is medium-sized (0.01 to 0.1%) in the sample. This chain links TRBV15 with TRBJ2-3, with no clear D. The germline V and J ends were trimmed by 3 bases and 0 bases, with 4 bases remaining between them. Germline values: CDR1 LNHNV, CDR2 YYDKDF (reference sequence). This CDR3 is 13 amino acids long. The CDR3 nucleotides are TGTGCCACCAGCAGGACAAGCACAGATACGCAGTATTTT. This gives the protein CATSRTSTDTQYF.

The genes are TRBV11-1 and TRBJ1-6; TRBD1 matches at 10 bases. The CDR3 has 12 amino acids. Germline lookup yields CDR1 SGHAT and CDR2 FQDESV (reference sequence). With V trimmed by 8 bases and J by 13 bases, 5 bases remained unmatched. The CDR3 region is CASRGDRGPLHF. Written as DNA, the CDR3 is TGTGCCAGCCGTGGGGACAGGGGTCCCCTCCACTTT.

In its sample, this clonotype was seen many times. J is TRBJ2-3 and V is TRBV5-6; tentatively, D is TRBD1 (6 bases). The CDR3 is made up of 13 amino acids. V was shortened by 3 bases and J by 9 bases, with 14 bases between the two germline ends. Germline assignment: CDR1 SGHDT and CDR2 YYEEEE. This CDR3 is CASSWRTADTQYF. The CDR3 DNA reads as TGTGCCAGCAGCTGGAGGACAGCTGACACGCAGTATTTT. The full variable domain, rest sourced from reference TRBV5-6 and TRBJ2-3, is DAGVTQSPTHLIKTRGQQVTLRCSPKSGHDTVSWYQQALGQGPQFIFQYYEEEERQRGNFPDRFSGHQFPNYSSELNVNALLLGDSALYLCASSWRTADTQYFGPGTRLTVL.

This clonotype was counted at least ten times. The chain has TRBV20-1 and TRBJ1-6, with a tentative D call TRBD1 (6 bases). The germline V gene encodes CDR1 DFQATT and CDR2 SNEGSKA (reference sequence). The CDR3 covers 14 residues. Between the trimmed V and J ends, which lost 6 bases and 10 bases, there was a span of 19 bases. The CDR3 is CSAQFSGEGSPLHF. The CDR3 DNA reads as TGCAGTGCACAATTCTCAGGGGAAGGATCACCCCTCCACTTT.

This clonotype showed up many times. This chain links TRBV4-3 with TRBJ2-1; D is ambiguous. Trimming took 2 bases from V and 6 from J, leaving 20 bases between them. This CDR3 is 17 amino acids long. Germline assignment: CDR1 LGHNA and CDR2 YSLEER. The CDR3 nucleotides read TGCGCCAGCAGCCAATACTGGGATAACACGGGCTTCAATGAGCAGTTCTTC. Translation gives CASSQYWDNTGFNEQFF.

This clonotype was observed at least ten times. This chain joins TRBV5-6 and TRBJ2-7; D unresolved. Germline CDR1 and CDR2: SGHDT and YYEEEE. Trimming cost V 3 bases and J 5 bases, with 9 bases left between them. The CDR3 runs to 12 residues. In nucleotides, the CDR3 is TGTGCCAGCAGCTCTACAAGGAACGAGCAGTACTTC. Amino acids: CASSSTRNEQYF.

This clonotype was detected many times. The CDR3 spells CSAGLATSYEQYF. The CDR3 DNA sequence: TGCAGTGCTGGACTAGCGACCTCCTACGAGCAGTACTTC. This sequence joins TRBV20-1 and TRBJ2-7, with 9 bases matching TRBD2. CDR3 size: 13 residues. Germline V gene sequence: CDR1 DFQATT, CDR2 SNEGSKA (reference sequence). Losses at the gene ends were 5 bases for V and 0 bases for J; bases not matched to a gene: 2.

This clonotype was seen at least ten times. This CDR3 is CSASRPQHF. The CDR3 DNA is TGCAGTGCTAGTCGGCCCCAGCATTTT. V is TRBV20-1 and J is TRBJ1-5, with unresolved D. This CDR3 contains 9 residues. Germline lookup yields CDR1 DFQATT and CDR2 SNEGSKA (reference sequence). V gave up 3 bases and J gave up 9 bases, with 3 bases separating them.